These T cell receptor beta chains were read from a single sample in a study of graft-versus-host responses after intestinal transplantation. Their specific antigens are unknown. Sequenced by immunoSEQ multiplex PCR; TCRdb stores in-frame clones only, minus some. Of roughly 97,000 clones detected, 91% appear once; the ten largest clones hold about 0.18%. Source: unstimulated CD4+ T cells sorted from spleen or lymph node cells, taken before transplant. The receptors were sampled from a human donor who was the organ donor for an intestinal transplant. Each CDR3 is given without its conserved first and last residue.

v_call cdr3_aa
TRBV27 ASSSTGAVVGEQY
TRBV27 ASSPSFDRGPTNEKLF
TRBV9 ASSVGGLAGGRETQY
TRBV7-3 ASSQKGGNNSPLH
TRBV5-4 ASSIGPRGDQPQH
TRBV5-4 ASSLAQRHNEQF
TRBV9 ASSPNTRQGGGETQY
TRBV11-2 ASSLVRDKGGTQY
TRBV9 ASSHGGGYNEQF
TRBV27 ASSLRGVGASEQY
TRBV12-5 ASASGSGGAYEQY
TRBV5-1 ASSLGRGTNYGYT
TRBV5-6 ASSRGPVIETQY
TRBV27 ASGHSGANVLT
TRBV6-6 ASSYLQGNSPLH
TRBV4-2 ASSQGTAPTDTQY
TRBV4-1 ASSRSPGGTDTQY
TRBV27 ASSLGGRGWFYEQY
TRBV19 ASSEGVGGNTIY
TRBV18 ASSRDGGTYEQY